This T cell receptor beta chain stems from a study of shared clonotypes between healthy human individuals. Overall study: CD4 naive and CD4 memory each took three plates per donor, while CD8 naive took two and CD8 memory one.

Only a few counts were recorded for this clone. Its antigen is currently unknown. Findings of the study overall: Naive subsets generally had larger estimated richness than memory subsets. Clonotype sharing among donors was thought likely to change with sequencing depth.

The CDR3 runs 13 residues. Germline V gene data show CDR1 as SGHNT and CDR2 as YYREEE (reference sequence). The V and J ends lost 0 bases and 6 bases respectively, with 6 bases between them. Recent vaccinations or acute infections were absent in the healthy HIV-negative adult donors. This table comes from immunoSEQ multiplex PCR, and its TCRdb copy is limited to in-frame clones, with some not included. The sample lists 550,000 to 850,000 clones, under 80% seen once, with about 1.8% in the top ten. Sequencing was performed on memory CD4+ T cells sorted from blood. The subset here: CD45RA-negative fraction. The chain carries TRBV5-4 and TRBJ2-2; no clear D gene. This clonotype was sampled from a woman under 40 in good health. The CDR3 here is CASSLDGSGELFF. CDR3 nucleotide sequence: TGTGCCAGCAGCTTGGACGGGTCCGGGGAGCTGTTTTTT.